The 18 T cell receptor beta chains reported below all come from one sample, sequenced in a study of Tregs in tolerant kidney transplant recipients (dated by TCRdb to the late 2010s). The library came from the immunoSEQ multiplex PCR assay. Here the immuneACCESS table is served through TCRdb, limited to in-frame sequences with V and J called. Missing clones are a known gap in these copies; in checked studies unresolved V genes cover under half, and the rest lacks a known reason. This sample's table carries 30,000 or so clones. Around 15% of the sample comes from the top ten. Per the publication, the time point label means: blood sample drawn before combined kidney and bone marrow transplant. The input for sequencing was CD8+ T cells from blood, taken before the transplant. The receptors originated from a human donor who received a combined kidney and bone marrow transplant.

On this clone: With the read ending 3 residues before the CDR3 end, the germline J gene is used to fill in that end. The chain combines TRBV5-1 with TRBJ2-7, with D possibly being TRBD1 (5 bases). The CDR3 has 15 amino acids. Germline V gene data show CDR1 as SGHRS and CDR2 as YFSETQ. The V and J ends lost 4 bases and 2 bases respectively, with 16 bases between them. CDR3 DNA (partial): TGCGCCAGCAGCGTAACCCGACAGAACCCCTACGAG. Protein sequence: CASSVTRQNPYE. The entire CDR3 is CASSVTRQNPYEQYF.

On this clone: The read stops 3 residues short of the end of the CDR3; the missing end is completed from the germline J gene. V is TRBV29-1 and J is TRBJ1-1; tentatively, D is TRBD1 (6 bases). V gave up 6 bases and J gave up 0 bases, with 11 bases separating them. The CDR3 is 13 residues long. Germline loops: CDR1 SQVTM, CDR2 ANQGSEA. The sequenced part of the CDR3 DNA is TGCAGCGTAACAGGGCTGCTGAACACTGAA. Translating gives CSVTGLLNTE. The whole CDR3 protein is CSVTGLLNTEAFF.

A remark on this clone: The read comes to an end 3 residues before the CDR3 does, leaving the germline J gene to fill in the end. V is TRBV13 and J is TRBJ2-3; 8 bases align to TRBD1. This CDR3 contains 16 residues. In germline, CDR1 is PRHDT, CDR2 FYEKMQ (reference sequence). Losses at the gene ends were 5 bases for V and 0 bases for J; bases not matched to a gene: 7. The DNA read from the CDR3 is TGTGCCAGCAGCCCACAGGGGGAGTGGAGCACAGATACG. It yields the protein CASSPQGEWSTDT. The entire CDR3 is CASSPQGEWSTDTQYF.

For this clone: With the read ending 3 residues before the CDR3 end, the germline J gene is used to fill in that end. The chain combines TRBV20-1 with TRBJ2-7; 8 bases fit TRBD2. Per the germline V gene, CDR1 is DFQATT and CDR2 is SNEGSKA (reference sequence). Trimming at V came to 0 bases and at J to 3 bases, leaving 7 bases not matched to a gene. The CDR3 has 15 amino acids. CDR3 in amino acids: CSARDLSLAGYEQYF. The CDR3 bases that were read are TGCAGTGCTAGAGATTTATCTCTAGCGGGCTACGAG.

In regard to this clone: Sequencing ends 3 residues short of the CDR3 end; the germline J gene provides the rest. The chain recombines TRBV10-2 with TRBJ2-3; D not certain. The CDR3 consists of 14 residues. V was trimmed by 4 bases and J by 0 bases, leaving 8 bases between them. CDR1 is WSHSY and CDR2 is SAAADI in the germline V gene. The part of the CDR3 DNA that was read is TGCGCCAGCAGTGGGGCATATAGCACAGATACG. This translates into CASSGAYSTDT. The complete CDR3 sequence is CASSGAYSTDTQYF.

Concerning this clone itself: The sequence runs out 3 residues before the end of the CDR3; the remainder is reconstructed from the germline J gene. V gene TRBV2 combines with J gene TRBJ2-7; D remains ambiguous. The CDR3 is made up of 14 amino acids. CDR1 SNHLY and CDR2 FYNNEI come from the germline V gene. Trimming shortened V by 4 bases and J by 4 bases, and 14 bases separated the two germline ends. CDR3 bases read: TGTGCCAGCAGTGGAACAGCTTTTATATACGAG. It translates to CASSGTAFIYE. The full CDR3 is CASSGTAFIYEQYF.

In the case of this clone: The missing CDR3 end, 3 residues past where the read stops, is filled in from the germline J gene. The rearrangement links TRBV29-1 to TRBJ2-4; 10 bases agree with TRBD2. CDR1 is SQVTM, CDR2 ANQGSEA, per germline. The CDR3 runs 16 residues. The CDR3 bases that were read are TGCAGCGTTGAAGCTCTGGAAGGGACTAGCGAAGAGACT. It is translated as CSVEALEGTSEET. The full CDR3 is CSVEALEGTSEETQYF.

For this clone: Read data end 3 residues before the CDR3 end; the end is taken from the germline J gene. The V call is TRBV7-2, the J call TRBJ1-1; D is unresolved. V shed 5 bases and J shed 1 base, with 14 bases lying between them. Germline lookup yields CDR1 SGHTA and CDR2 FQGNSA. The CDR3 runs 15 residues. The CDR3 here is CASSPWAATNTEAFF. CDR3 DNA (partial): TGTGCCAGCAGCCCCTGGGCAGCAACGAACACTGAA.

As to this clone: The sequence runs out 3 residues before the end of the CDR3; the remainder is reconstructed from the germline J gene. This rearrangement joins TRBV20-1 to TRBJ1-1, with D unresolved. The germline V gene has CDR1 DFQATT and CDR2 SNEGSKA (reference sequence). The CDR3 extends over 14 amino acids. Between the trimmed V and J ends, which lost 6 bases and 1 base, there was a span of 15 bases. Incomplete CDR3 DNA: TGCAGTGCCCCCGGCGGGGTTACGAACACTGAA. Protein: CSAPGGVTNTE. In full, the CDR3 is CSAPGGVTNTEAFF.

In regard to this clone: The read is 3 residues too short to cover the CDR3 end, so that end is filled in from the germline J gene. The chain carries TRBV18 and TRBJ2-7; 7 positions match TRBD1. This CDR3 spans 15 amino acids. CDR1 and CDR2 (germline): KGHSH, LQKENI. V lost 2 bases, J lost 0 bases, and 4 bases stayed unmatched. The chain's CDR3 is CASSPDRDNSYEQYF. CDR3 DNA (partial): TGTGCCAGCTCACCAGACAGGGACAACTCCTACGAG.

About this clone itself: The read ends 3 residues early relative to the CDR3; the germline J gene fills the gap. The chain recombines TRBV19 with TRBJ2-5; D possibly matches TRBD1 or TRBD2 (5 bases each). Germline V lookup: CDR1 LNHDA, CDR2 SQIVND (reference sequence). The ends were cut back, 5 bases at V and 1 base at J, with 11 bases in the middle. There are 14 residues in the CDR3. The CDR3 sequence is CASSPMRGQETQYF. CDR3 bases read: TGTGCCAGTAGTCCGATGAGGGGCCAAGAGACC.

The covered CDR3 bases are TGTGCTAGTGGTTTAGCCCAGGGGAGTGAA. Residues: CASGLAQGSE. The full CDR3 sequence reads CASGLAQGSEAFF. V usage is TRBV12-5 and J usage is TRBJ1-1; D may be TRBD1 (6 bases). The read ends 3 residues shy of where the CDR3 ends; the end is completed using the germline J gene. The ends were cut back, 3 bases at V and 7 bases at J, with 12 bases in the middle. This CDR3 contains 13 residues. Germline V gene sequence: CDR1 LGHNT, CDR2 FRNRAP.

For this clone: The read halts 3 residues ahead of the CDR3 end, with the missing end drawn from the germline J gene. The V and J genes are TRBV10-3 and TRBJ2-5, with 8 bases matching TRBD1. V lost 2 bases, J lost 5 bases, and 4 bases stayed unmatched. Germline V gives CDR1 ENHRY, CDR2 SYGVKD. The CDR3 is 14 amino acids. This CDR3 is CAISEPGGLETQYF. The sequenced part of the CDR3 DNA is TGTGCCATCAGTGAGCCAGGGGGCCTGGAGACC.

In regard to this clone: The read is 3 residues too short to cover the CDR3 end, so that end is filled in from the germline J gene. This sequence joins TRBV7-8 and TRBJ2-1, with 12 bases matching TRBD2. In germline, CDR1 is SGHVS, CDR2 FQNEAQ. This CDR3 contains 15 residues. V lost 1 base, J lost 6 bases, and 1 base stayed unmatched. This CDR3 reads CASSLEGLAGNEQFF. CDR3 DNA, as far as it was read: TGTGCCAGCAGCTTAGAGGGACTAGCGGGCAATGAG.

In regard to this clone: The CDR3 is cut off 3 residues early in the read; its end comes from the germline J gene. The chain couples TRBV14 to TRBJ1-2; weak D call: TRBD1 (6 bases). The V gene lost 0 bases and the J gene lost 6 bases, with 11 bases spanning the gap. The CDR3 has 14 residues. The germline CDR1 and CDR2 sequences are SGHDN and FVKESK. CDR3 residues: CASSQDIGGNGYTF. Partial CDR3 DNA: TGTGCCAGCAGCCAAGATATAGGGGGTAATGGC. The full variable domain, its missing parts supplied by reference TRBV14 and TRBJ1-2, is EAGVTQFPSHSVIEKGQTVTLRCDPISGHDNLYWYRRVMGKEIKFLLHFVKESKQDESGMPNNRFLAERTGGTYSTLKVQPAELEDSGVYFCASSQDIGGNGYTFGSGTRLTVV.

Note on this clone: Read sequence stops 3 residues before the CDR3 end, and the germline J gene provides the missing end. This sequence joins TRBV30 and TRBJ2-7; TRBD1 or TRBD2 may be the D gene (6 bases each). CDR3 length: 13 amino acids. V dropped 5 bases and J dropped 3 bases, with 14 bases sitting between them. The V gene's germline CDR1 is GTSNPN and CDR2 SVGIG (reference sequence). CDR3 in amino acids: CAWGGTPFYEQYF. The sequenced part of the CDR3 DNA is TGTGCCTGGGGCGGGACACCTTTCTACGAG.

Details on this clone: From the germline J gene comes the end of the CDR3, since the read stops 3 residues before it. The gene calls are TRBV20-1 and TRBJ2-7, with TRBD2 matching over 12 bases. Germline lookup yields CDR1 DFQATT and CDR2 SNEGSKA (reference sequence). V shed 2 bases, J shed 3 bases, and the junction held 11 bases outside the gene matches. The CDR3 length is 17 residues. The part of the CDR3 DNA that was read is TGCAGTGCTAGACCCGGGACTAGCGGGCCCGTGCACTACGAG. This gives the protein CSARPGTSGPVHYE. The whole CDR3 sequence is CSARPGTSGPVHYEQYF.

As concerns this clone: The CDR3 is cut off 3 residues early in the read; its end comes from the germline J gene. The chain carries TRBV7-2 and TRBJ2-5; tentatively, D is TRBD2 (5 bases). This CDR3 is built from 14 residues. V was shortened by 2 bases and J by 4 bases, with 11 bases between the two germline ends. Germline CDR1 reads SGHTA; CDR2 reads FQGNSA. The sequenced part of the CDR3 DNA is TGTGCCAGCAGCTTATTAGGAGAGGGAGAGACC. Translation gives CASSLLGEGET. The CDR3 as a whole reads CASSLLGEGETQYF.